These T cell receptor beta chains were read from a single sample in a study of blood T cells in healthy people across ages. Via MiXCR, TCRdb re-called the 5' RACE reads, giving one row per CDR3 protein. The sample lists some 860,000 distinct CDR3 sequences; roughly 56% were seen once. Sequencing was done on a sample of blood. The origin of the receptors is a man aged 35 to 55 in good health. Each CDR3 is given with its conserved first and last residue. A D gene is named only where the DNA matches it firmly. A row's size may be missing; if present it is once, few, many or a size class.

V gene	D gene	clone size	J gene	CDR3 DNA	CDR3 protein
TRBV3-1	.	.	TRBJ2-7	TGTGCCAGCAGCCAAGAACCCGGAGGCAATGAGCAGTACTTC	CASSQEPGGNEQYF
TRBV5-1	.	few	TRBJ2-7	TGCGCCAGCGGCGGGACTCAGGACTACGAGCAGTACTTC	CASGGTQDYEQYF
TRBV7-2	.	.	TRBJ2-7	TGTGCCAGCAGCCCCGCCCGGGCCCAGGGCGAGCAGTACTTC	CASSPARAQGEQYF
TRBV6-6	TRBD1	.	TRBJ2-5	TGTGCCAGCCAGGACAGGGCCGTCGAAGAGACCCAGTACTTC	CASQDRAVEETQYF
TRBV25-1	TRBD1	.	TRBJ1-1	TGTGCCAGCCAGGGGGTCGGGAACACTGAAGCTTTCTTT	CASQGVGNTEAFF
TRBV5-1	TRBD1	few	TRBJ2-3	TGCGCCAGCAGCTCCGGACAGGCCCAGAGCACAGATACGCAGTATTTT	CASSSGQAQSTDTQYF
TRBV6-5	.	.	TRBJ2-3	TGTGCCAGCGGCACATATAGCACAGATACGCAGTATTTT	CASGTYSTDTQYF
TRBV7-2	.	.	TRBJ2-5	TGTGCCAGCAGCTTTGTGGGTGTTCTATTCGGGACCCAGTACTTC	CASSFVGVLFGTQYF
TRBV7-3	.	.	TRBJ2-1	TGTGCCAGCAGCCCGACGACAGTGGGTCCCTACAATGAGCAGTTCTTC	CASSPTTVGPYNEQFF
TRBV9	.	.	TRBJ1-1	TGTGCCAGCAGCGTAGTTGGCAGCTTGAACACTGAAACTTTCTTT	CASSVVGSLNTETFF
TRBV29-1	.	few	TRBJ2-7	TGCAGCGTTGCGGACAGCTCCTACGAGCAGTACTTC	CSVADSSYEQYF
TRBV20-1	.	few	TRBJ2-3	TGCAGTGCTATGGCTGGGACAGATACGCAGTATTTT	CSAMAGTDTQYF
TRBV20-1	.	.	TRBJ2-5	TGCAGTGCTAGAGGCTTAGGCGAGACCCAGTACTTC	CSARGLGETQYF
TRBV16	TRBD1	once	TRBJ1-1	TGTGCCAGCAGCCATCTACAGGGGACTGAAGCTTTCTTT	CASSHLQGTEAFF
TRBV7-9	TRBD1	.	TRBJ2-7	TGTGCCAGCAGCTTACCAGGGGGCGGAATCTACGAGCAGTACTTC	CASSLPGGGIYEQYF
TRBV6-1	TRBD1	.	TRBJ2-7	TGTGCCAGCAGCCGGGGACAGGGTACCGACGAGCAGTACTTC	CASSRGQGTDEQYF
TRBV20-1	.	few	TRBJ1-1	TGCAGTGCTGGAGGACAGTTCGGGGCTTTCTTT	CSAGGQFGAFF
TRBV7-3	TRBD1	.	TRBJ2-7	TGTGCCAGCAGCGTAACAGGGGGCAACTACGAGCAGTACTTC	CASSVTGGNYEQYF
TRBV20-1	.	.	TRBJ2-7	TGCAGTGCTAGGGGCCTAGCTGGCGAGCAGTACTTC	CSARGLAGEQYF
TRBV5-1	TRBD1	.	TRBJ2-1	TGCGCCAGCCGAGCGGGACAGGGGACTTCCTCCTACAATGAGCAGTTCTTC	CASRAGQGTSSYNEQFF
TRBV28	TRBD1	.	TRBJ2-7	TGTGCCAGCGAATCGACAGGGGACTACGAGCAGTACTTC	CASESTGDYEQYF
TRBV4-2	.	.	TRBJ2-5	TGTGCCAGCAGCCAGGAATACTCCCAAGAGACCCAGTACTTC	CASSQEYSQETQYF
TRBV21-1	.	.	TRBJ2-7	TGTGCCAGCATTAACAGGGGAGCCTTCTACGAGCAGTACTTC	CASINRGAFYEQYF
TRBV9	TRBD2	.	TRBJ2-3	TGTGCCAGCAGCGCTAGCGGGAGGGGAGTTACGCAGTATTTT	CASSASGRGVTQYF
TRBV4-2	TRBD2	.	TRBJ2-7	TGTGCCAGCAGCCACTCTAGCGGGAGTCTCTACGAGCAGTACTTC	CASSHSSGSLYEQYF
TRBV20-1	TRBD2	.	TRBJ2-3	TGCAGTGCTACAACTAGCGGGTGGAGCACAGATACGCAGTATTTT	CSATTSGWSTDTQYF
TRBV6-2/TRBV6-3	TRBD1	.	TRBJ2-7	TGTGCCAGCAGTTATTCCAGGACAGGGGTCTCCTACGAGCAGTACTTC	CASSYSRTGVSYEQYF
TRBV7-2	TRBD1	.	TRBJ2-3	TGTGCCAGCAGCGGGGGACAGGGGTACGGCACAGATACGCAGTATTTT	CASSGGQGYGTDTQYF
TRBV25-1	.	few	TRBJ2-7	TGTGCCAGCAGTGACTGGAAAGGTCCAGGGACCCACGAGCAGTACTTC	CASSDWKGPGTHEQYF
TRBV5-1	.	few	TRBJ2-1	TGCGCCAGTATCGAAAAAGCGGCAGGGACGCTGTCACAACAAACGAATGAGCAGTTCTTC	CASIEKAAGTLSQQTNEQFF
TRBV11-3	.	.	TRBJ1-1	TGTGCCAGCAGACCCATAGTGAACACTGAAGCTTTCTTT	CASRPIVNTEAFF
TRBV3-1	TRBD1	.	TRBJ2-7	TGTGCCAGCAGCCCTCGGGGGACAGGGTTCCACGAGCAGTACTTC	CASSPRGTGFHEQYF
TRBV11-2	.	.	TRBJ2-5	TGTGCCAGCAGCTCTCTCCCCCTACACGGGATTGGGACCCAGTACTTC	CASSSLPLHGIGTQYF
TRBV10-3	.	.	TRBJ1-5	TGTGCCATCAGTGATGTGGCCAGCAATCAGCCCCAGCATTTT	CAISDVASNQPQHF
TRBV7-2	TRBD2	.	TRBJ2-1	TGTGCCAGCAGCTTCGGCCGACTAGCGGGAACTGGTGAGCAGTTCTTC	CASSFGRLAGTGEQFF
TRBV6-5	TRBD1	.	TRBJ2-7	TGTGCCAGCAGTTACTCGCCCACAGGGGGTGGGTACGAGCAGTACTTC	CASSYSPTGGGYEQYF
TRBV29-1	.	.	TRBJ1-2	TGCAGCGTTGACAGGCCTAACTATGGCTACACCTTC	CSVDRPNYGYTF
TRBV5-5	TRBD2	.	TRBJ2-7	TGTGCCAGCAGCTTGGGCGGGGGACCCCCCTACGAGCAGTACTTC	CASSLGGGPPYEQYF
TRBV5-1	.	many	TRBJ1-4	TGCGCCAGCAGCCCGTCGGGGGAGCTTTCGGAAAAACTGTTTTTT	CASSPSGELSEKLFF
TRBV5-1	.	once	TRBJ2-3	TGCGCCAGCAGCTTGGTAAGGGCAGGGTTCACAGATACGCAGTATTTT	CASSLVRAGFTDTQYF
TRBV21-1	.	few	TRBJ2-3	TGTGCCAGCAGCAAAGTGTTTTTTGGGGGGCCCTCTAGCACAGATACGCAGTATTTT	CASSKVFFGGPSSTDTQYF
TRBV10-3	TRBD2	.	TRBJ2-1	TGTGCCATCAGTGAGCGCTCTAGCGGAAGCTCCTACAATGAGCAGTTCTTC	CAISERSSGSSYNEQFF
TRBV7-3	.	.	TRBJ2-3	TGTGCCAGCAGCGCTAGTCGGAGTGCGGATGGAGATACGCAGTATTTT	CASSASRSADGDTQYF
TRBV20-1	.	few	TRBJ2-5	TGCAGTGCTCATGGCGCTCAAGAGACCCAGTACTTC	CSAHGAQETQYF
TRBV7-2	.	few	TRBJ2-5	TGTGCCAGCAGCTTACCAACGGATCCGGAGACCCAGTACTTC	CASSLPTDPETQYF